This T cell receptor (delta chain) was captured in a study of γδ T cells in repeated Plasmodium falciparum infection. Across the study: Malian samples came from no-transmission periods or across acute febrile malaria episodes.

Study-wide findings and caveats: Repeated controlled infections reportedly drove waves of new clonotype selection in Vdelta2-negative, mostly Vdelta1+, gammadelta repertoires.

Gammadelta T cells were flow-sorted from PBMC into Vgamma9/Vdelta2+ and Vdelta2-negative populations for bulk analysis. Sequencing covered both gamma and delta TCR chains per sample. TCRdb ran CATT on the multiplex PCR reads. Of 45,000 to 60,000 delta-chain clones in the sample, roughly 2% were seen once. Concerning this clone: The antigen is unknown. This DNA's translation differs at residue 9 from TCRdb's protein, which comes from a much larger clone; a read error is likely, and the protein shown is translated from the DNA.

Losses at the gene ends were 0 bases for V and 7 bases for J; bases not matched to a gene: 4. The CDR3 covers 13 residues. Germline V lookup: CDR1 GEAIGNYY, CDR2 EKD. The V gene is TRDV2, the J gene TRDJ1; 7 nucleotides line up with TRDD3. The J gene was not available in TCRdb and was assigned here by matching the DNA to germline segments. The sequence derives from a pool of human donors (malaria-infected and uninfected, not separated). Sequenced material: gamma-delta T cells from blood. CDR3 in DNA: TGTGCCTGTGACACCCTGGGGGGCGGTAAACTCATCTTT. Protein product: CACDTLGGGKLIF.